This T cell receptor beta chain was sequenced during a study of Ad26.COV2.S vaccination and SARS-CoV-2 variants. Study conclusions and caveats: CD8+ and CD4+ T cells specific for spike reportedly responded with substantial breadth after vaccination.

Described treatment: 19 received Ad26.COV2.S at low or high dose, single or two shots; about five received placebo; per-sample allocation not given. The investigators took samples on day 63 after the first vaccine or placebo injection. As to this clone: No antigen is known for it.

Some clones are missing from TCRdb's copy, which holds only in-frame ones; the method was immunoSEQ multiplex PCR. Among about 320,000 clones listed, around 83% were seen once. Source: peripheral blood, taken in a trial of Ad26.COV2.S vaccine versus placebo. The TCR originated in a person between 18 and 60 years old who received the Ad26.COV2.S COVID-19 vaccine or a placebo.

This CDR3 is CASSLEMANTEAFF. CDR3 nucleotides: TGCGCCAGCAGCTTGGAGATGGCGAACACTGAAGCTTTCTTT. The V gene is TRBV5-1, the J gene TRBJ1-1, with unresolved D. Germline values: CDR1 SGHRS, CDR2 YFSETQ. V was clipped by 0 bases and J by 1 base, with 7 bases between them. This CDR3 has 14 amino acids.